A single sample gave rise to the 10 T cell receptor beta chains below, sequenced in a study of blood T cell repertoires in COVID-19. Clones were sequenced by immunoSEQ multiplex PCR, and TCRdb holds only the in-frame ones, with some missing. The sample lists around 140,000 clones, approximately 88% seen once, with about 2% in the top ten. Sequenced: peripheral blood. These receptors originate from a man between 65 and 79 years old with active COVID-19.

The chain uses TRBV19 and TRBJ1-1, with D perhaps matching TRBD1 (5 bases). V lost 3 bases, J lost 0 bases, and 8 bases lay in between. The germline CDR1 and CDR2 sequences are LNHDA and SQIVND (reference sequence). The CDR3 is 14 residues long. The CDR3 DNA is TGTGCCAGTAGTATGGGGCAGCTGAACACTGAAGCTTTCTTT. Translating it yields CASSMGQLNTEAFF.

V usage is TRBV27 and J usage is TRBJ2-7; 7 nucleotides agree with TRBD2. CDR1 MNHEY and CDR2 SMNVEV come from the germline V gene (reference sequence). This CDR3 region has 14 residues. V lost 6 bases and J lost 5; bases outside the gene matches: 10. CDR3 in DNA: TGTGCCAGCAGGGGCGGGGGTGCCGTCCACGAGCAGTACTTC. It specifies CASRGGGAVHEQYF.

The CDR3 DNA follows: TGTGCCAGCAGCTTTCAGGGTTTGAACACTGAAGCTTTCTTT. Translating it yields CASSFQGLNTEAFF. The V and J genes are TRBV7-9 and TRBJ1-1, with a tentative D call TRBD1 (5 bases). Trimming removed 3 bases from V and 0 bases from J, with 8 bases in between. The CDR3 spans 14 residues. CDR1 SEHNR and CDR2 FQNEAQ come from the germline V gene (reference sequence).

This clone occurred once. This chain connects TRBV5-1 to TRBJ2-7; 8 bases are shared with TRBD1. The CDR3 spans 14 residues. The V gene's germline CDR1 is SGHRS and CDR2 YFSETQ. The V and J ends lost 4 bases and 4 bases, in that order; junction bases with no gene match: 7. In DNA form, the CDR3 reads TGCGCCAGCAGCCCGGACAGGGCGGGTTACGAGCAGTACTTC. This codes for CASSPDRAGYEQYF.

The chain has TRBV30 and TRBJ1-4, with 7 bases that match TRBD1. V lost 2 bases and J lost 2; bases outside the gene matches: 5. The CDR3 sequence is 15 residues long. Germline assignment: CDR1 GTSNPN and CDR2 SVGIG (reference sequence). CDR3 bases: TGTGCCTGGAGTAGGGGGCCCCCGACTAATGAAAAACTGTTTTTT. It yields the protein CAWSRGPPTNEKLFF.

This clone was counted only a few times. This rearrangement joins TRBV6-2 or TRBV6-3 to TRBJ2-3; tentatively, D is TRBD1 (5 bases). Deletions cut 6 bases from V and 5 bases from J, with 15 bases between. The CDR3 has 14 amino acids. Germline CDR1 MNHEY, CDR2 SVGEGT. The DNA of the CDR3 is TGTGCCAGCAGCTTACAGGTTTCTAAAGATACGCAGTATTTT. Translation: CASSLQVSKDTQYF.

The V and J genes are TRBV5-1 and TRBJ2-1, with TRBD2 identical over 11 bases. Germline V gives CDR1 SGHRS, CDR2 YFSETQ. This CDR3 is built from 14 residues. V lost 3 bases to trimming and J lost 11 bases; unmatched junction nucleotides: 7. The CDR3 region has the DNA TGCGCCAGCAGCTCGGGACTAGCGGAGTCCAAGCAGTTCTTC. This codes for CASSSGLAESKQFF.

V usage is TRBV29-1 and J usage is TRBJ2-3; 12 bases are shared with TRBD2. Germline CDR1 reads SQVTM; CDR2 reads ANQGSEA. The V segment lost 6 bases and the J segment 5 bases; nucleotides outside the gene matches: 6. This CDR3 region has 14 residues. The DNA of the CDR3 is TGCAGCGTGCTAGCGGGAGGGCTGAGAGATACGCAGTATTTT. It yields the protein CSVLAGGLRDTQYF.

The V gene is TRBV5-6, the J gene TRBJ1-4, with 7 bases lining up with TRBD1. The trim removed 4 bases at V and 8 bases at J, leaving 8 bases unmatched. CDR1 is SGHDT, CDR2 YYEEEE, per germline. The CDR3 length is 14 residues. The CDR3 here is CASSAQGLGEKLFF. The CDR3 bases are TGTGCCAGCAGCGCACAGGGGCTGGGAGAAAAACTGTTTTTT. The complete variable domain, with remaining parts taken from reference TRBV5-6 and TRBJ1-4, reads DAGVTQSPTHLIKTRGQQVTLRCSPKSGHDTVSWYQQALGQGPQFIFQYYEEEERQRGNFPDRFSGHQFPNYSSELNVNALLLGDSALYLCASSAQGLGEKLFFGSGTQLSVL.

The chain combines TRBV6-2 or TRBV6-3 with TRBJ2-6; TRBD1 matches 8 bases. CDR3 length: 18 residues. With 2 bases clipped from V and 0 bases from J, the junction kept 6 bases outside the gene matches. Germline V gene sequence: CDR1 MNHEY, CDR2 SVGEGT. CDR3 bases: TGTGCCAGCAGTTACCGACAGGGGTTGGTCTCTGGGGCCAACGTCCTGACTTTC. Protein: CASSYRQGLVSGANVLTF.